This T cell receptor beta chain was found in a study of T cell responses to AZD1222 COVID-19 vaccine. Overall study: Investigators merged groups given second doses at roughly 4 or roughly 12 weeks. Study observations and caveats: Of the AZD1222 recipients, only five to seven were seropositive at baseline. Spike-specific TCR breadth and depth went up after people got two AZD1222 doses. Donor demographics were predominantly white British with a female majority; clonal diversity may be underestimated.

Concerning this clone itself: Antigen: not known.

Only in-frame clones appear in the TCRdb table, and some are missing; sequencing was by immunoSEQ multiplex PCR. The repertoire includes about 120,000 clones, about 90% of them detected once, and 5.4% sits in the top ten. From germline, CDR1 is SGHDT and CDR2 YYEEEE. The CDR3 contains 14 residues. Losses at the gene ends were 3 bases for V and 0 bases for J; bases not matched to a gene: 0. Sequenced material: peripheral blood, taken on day 0 of AZD1222 vaccination. This clonotype was obtained from an adult in good health. V gene TRBV5-6 combines with J gene TRBJ2-7, with 10 bases matching TRBD1. CDR3 nucleotide sequence: TGTGCCAGCAGCTGGGACAGGGGCTCCTACGAGCAGTACTTC. As protein: CASSWDRGSYEQYF. Supplemented by reference TRBV5-6 and TRBJ2-7, the full variable domain reads DAGVTQSPTHLIKTRGQQVTLRCSPKSGHDTVSWYQQALGQGPQFIFQYYEEEERQRGNFPDRFSGHQFPNYSSELNVNALLLGDSALYLCASSWDRGSYEQYFGPGTRLTVT.